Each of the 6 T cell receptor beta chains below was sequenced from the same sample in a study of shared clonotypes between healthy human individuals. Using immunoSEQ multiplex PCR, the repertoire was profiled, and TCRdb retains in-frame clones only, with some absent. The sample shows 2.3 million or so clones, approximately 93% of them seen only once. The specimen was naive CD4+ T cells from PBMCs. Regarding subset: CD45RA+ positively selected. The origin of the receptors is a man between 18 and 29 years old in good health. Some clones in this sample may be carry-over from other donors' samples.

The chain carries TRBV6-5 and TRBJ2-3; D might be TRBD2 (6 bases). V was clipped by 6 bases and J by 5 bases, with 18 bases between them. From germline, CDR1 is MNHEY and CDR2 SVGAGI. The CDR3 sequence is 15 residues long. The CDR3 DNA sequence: TGTGCCAGCAGACCGGACGGAGGGCAAGTAGATACGCAGTATTTT. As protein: CASRPDGGQVDTQYF.

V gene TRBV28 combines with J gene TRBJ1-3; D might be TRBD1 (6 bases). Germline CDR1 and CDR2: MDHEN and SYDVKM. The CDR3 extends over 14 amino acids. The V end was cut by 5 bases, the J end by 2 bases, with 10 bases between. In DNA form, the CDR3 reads TGTGCCAGCAGTACGGGGGGCCCTGGAAACACCATATATTTT. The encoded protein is CASSTGGPGNTIYF. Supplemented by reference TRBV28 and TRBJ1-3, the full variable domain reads DVKVTQSSRYLVKRTGEKVFLECVQDMDHENMFWYRQDPGLGLRLIYFSYDVKMKEKGDIPEGYSVSREKKERFSLILESASTNQTSMYLCASSTGGPGNTIYFGEGSWLTVV.

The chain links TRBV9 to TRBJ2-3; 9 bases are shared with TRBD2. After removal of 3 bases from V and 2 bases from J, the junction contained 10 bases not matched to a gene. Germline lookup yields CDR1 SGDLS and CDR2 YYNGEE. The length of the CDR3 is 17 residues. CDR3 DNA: TGTGCCAGCAGCGCCACAAGACTAGCGGATTCCACAGATACGCAGTATTTT. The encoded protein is CASSATRLADSTDTQYF.

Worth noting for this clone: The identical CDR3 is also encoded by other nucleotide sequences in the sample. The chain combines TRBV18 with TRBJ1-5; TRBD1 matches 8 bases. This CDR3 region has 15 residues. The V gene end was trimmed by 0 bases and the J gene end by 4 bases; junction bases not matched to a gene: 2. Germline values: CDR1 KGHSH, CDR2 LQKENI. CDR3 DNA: TGTGCCAGCTCACCACCAGGGACAGGAAATCAGCCCCAGCATTTT. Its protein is CASSPPGTGNQPQHF.

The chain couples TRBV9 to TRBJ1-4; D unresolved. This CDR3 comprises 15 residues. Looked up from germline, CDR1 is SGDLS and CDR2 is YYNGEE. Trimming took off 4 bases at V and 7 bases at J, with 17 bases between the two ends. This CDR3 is CASSFLTSAGEKLFF. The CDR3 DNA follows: TGTGCCAGCAGCTTCCTGACCTCCGCGGGTGAAAAACTGTTTTTT.

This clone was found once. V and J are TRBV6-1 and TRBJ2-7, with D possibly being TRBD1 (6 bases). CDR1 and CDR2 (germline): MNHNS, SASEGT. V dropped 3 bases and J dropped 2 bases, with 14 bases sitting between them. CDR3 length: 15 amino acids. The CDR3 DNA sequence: TGTGCCAGCAGTGAGGCGACAGGAGTTCCCTACGAGCAGTACTTC. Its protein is CASSEATGVPYEQYF.